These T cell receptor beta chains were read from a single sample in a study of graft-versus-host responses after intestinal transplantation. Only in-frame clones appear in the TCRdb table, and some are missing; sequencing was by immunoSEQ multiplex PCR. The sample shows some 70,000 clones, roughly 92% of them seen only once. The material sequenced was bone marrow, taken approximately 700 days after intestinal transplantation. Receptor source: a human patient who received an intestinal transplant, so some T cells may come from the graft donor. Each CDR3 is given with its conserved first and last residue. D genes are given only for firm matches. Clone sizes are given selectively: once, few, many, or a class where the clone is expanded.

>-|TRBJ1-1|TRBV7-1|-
CASSRTLEAFF
TGTGCCAGCAGTCGGACCTTGGAAGCTTTCTTT
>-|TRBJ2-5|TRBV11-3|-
CASSPRGLGTQYF
TGTGCCAGCAGCCCTCGGGGGCTTGGGACCCAGTACTTC
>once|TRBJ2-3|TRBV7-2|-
CASSRTALTDTQYF
TGTGCCAGCAGCCGGACCGCGCTCACAGATACGCAGTATTTT
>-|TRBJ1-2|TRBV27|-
CASTPGQGQRAPLGGYTF
TGTGCCAGCACCCCGGGTCAGGGACAAAGGGCACCCTTGGGGGGCTACACCTTC
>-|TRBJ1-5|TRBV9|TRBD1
CASSLGTGEGQPQHF
TGTGCCAGCAGCCTGGGGACAGGGGAGGGTCAGCCCCAGCATTTT
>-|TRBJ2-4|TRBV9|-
CASSPLEGDLAKNIQYF
TGTGCCAGCAGCCCCCTGGAGGGGGATCTAGCCAAAAACATTCAGTACTTC
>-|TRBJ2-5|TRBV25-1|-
CATGETQYF
TGTGCCACAGGGGAGACCCAGTACTTC
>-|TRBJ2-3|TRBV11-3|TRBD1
CASSLGLGQGADTQYF
TGTGCCAGCAGCTTAGGATTGGGACAGGGCGCAGATACGCAGTATTTT
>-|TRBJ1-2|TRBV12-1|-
CASSFEVRGRIYGYTF
TGTGCCAGCAGCTTTGAGGTTAGAGGGAGAATTTATGGCTACACCTTC
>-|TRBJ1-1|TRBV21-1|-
CASSLRGQVMMNTEAFF
TGTGCCAGCAGCCTACGAGGACAGGTGATGATGAACACTGAAGCTTTCTTT
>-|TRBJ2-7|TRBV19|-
CASSMVGNSYEQYF
TGTGCCAGTAGTATGGTGGGCAACTCCTACGAGCAGTACTTC
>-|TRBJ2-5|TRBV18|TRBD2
CASSPLGTSGAEETQYF
TGTGCCAGCTCACCACTCGGGACTAGCGGAGCAGAAGAGACCCAGTACTTC
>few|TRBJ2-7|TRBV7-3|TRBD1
CASSSTGTAEQYF
TGTGCCAGCAGCTCCACAGGGACAGCCGAGCAGTACTTC
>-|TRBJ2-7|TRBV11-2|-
CASSLFPLYEQYF
TGTGCCAGCAGCTTATTCCCGCTTTACGAGCAGTACTTC
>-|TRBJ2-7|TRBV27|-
CASSTPYEQYF
TGTGCCAGCAGTACCCCGTACGAGCAGTACTTC
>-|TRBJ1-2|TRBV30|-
CAWKPRTVSGLGYTF
TGTGCCTGGAAACCCCGGACAGTCTCGGGTCTCGGCTACACCTTC
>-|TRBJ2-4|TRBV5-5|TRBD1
CASSFRRGQGRNIQYF
TGTGCCAGCAGCTTTAGGAGAGGACAGGGCCGGAACATTCAGTACTTC
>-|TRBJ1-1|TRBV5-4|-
CASSPARGGALNTEAFF
TGTGCCAGCAGCCCGGCTCGGGGAGGGGCATTGAACACTGAAGCTTTCTTT
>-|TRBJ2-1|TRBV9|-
CASSVVGLQDNEQFF
TGTGCCAGCAGCGTAGTAGGGCTTCAGGACAATGAGCAGTTCTTC
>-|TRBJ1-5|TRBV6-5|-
CASSYSGGRGQPQHF
TGTGCCAGCAGTTACTCGGGGGGGAGGGGGCAGCCCCAGCATTTT
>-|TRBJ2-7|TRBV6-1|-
CASSELGSEQYF
TGTGCCAGCAGTGAATTGGGGAGCGAGCAGTACTTC
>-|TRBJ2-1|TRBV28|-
CATLASYNEQFF
TGTGCCACCCTGGCCTCCTACAATGAGCAGTTCTTC
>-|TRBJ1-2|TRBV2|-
CASSPGSSLDGYTF
TGTGCCAGCAGTCCAGGGTCCTCCCTGGATGGCTACACCTTC
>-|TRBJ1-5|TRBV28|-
CASSRARGRRHSNQPQHF
TGTGCCAGCAGCAGAGCCAGGGGACGGAGGCATAGCAATCAGCCCCAGCATTTT
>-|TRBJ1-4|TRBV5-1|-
CASSLEGGKEEKLFF
TGCGCCAGCAGCTTGGAGGGGGGGAAAGAAGAAAAACTGTTTTTT
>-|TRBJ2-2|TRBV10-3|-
CAIRGEHTGELFF
TGTGCCATCAGAGGAGAGCACACCGGGGAGCTGTTTTTT
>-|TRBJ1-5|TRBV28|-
CASSLGMKRGGQPQHF
TGTGCCAGCAGTTTAGGTATGAAAAGGGGCGGACAGCCCCAGCATTTT
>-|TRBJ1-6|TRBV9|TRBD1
CASRPGQGTNYNSPLHF
TGTGCCAGCAGACCCGGACAGGGGACTAACTATAATTCACCCCTCCACTTT
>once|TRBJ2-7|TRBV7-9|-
CASSLRPLGTWGSYEQYF
TGTGCCAGCAGCTTACGACCCCTCGGGACCTGGGGCTCCTACGAGCAGTACTTC
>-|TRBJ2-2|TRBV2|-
CASTVGTGELFF
TGTGCCAGCACGGTGGGCACCGGGGAGCTGTTTTTT
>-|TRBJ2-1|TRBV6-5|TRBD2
CASSSSGGAHNEQFF
TGTGCCAGCAGTTCGAGCGGGGGGGCGCACAATGAGCAGTTCTTC
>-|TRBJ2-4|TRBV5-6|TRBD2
CASSLFSGRDIQYF
TGTGCCAGCAGCTTATTTTCCGGGAGGGACATTCAGTACTTC
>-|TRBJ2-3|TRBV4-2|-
CASSQPHGGRGSTDTQYF
TGTGCCAGCAGCCAACCACACGGCGGTCGCGGCTCCACAGATACGCAGTATTTT
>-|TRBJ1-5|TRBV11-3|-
CASSLGADSNQPQHF
TGTGCCAGCAGCTTAGGGGCAGATAGCAATCAGCCCCAGCATTTT
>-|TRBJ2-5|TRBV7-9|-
CASSPYDGSLQETQYF
TGTGCCAGCAGCCCGTACGATGGCAGTTTGCAAGAGACCCAGTACTTC
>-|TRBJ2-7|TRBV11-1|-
CASSLGWDGNEQYF
TGTGCCAGCAGCTTAGGGTGGGACGGAAACGAGCAGTACTTC
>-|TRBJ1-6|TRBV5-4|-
CASSSKLANSPLHF
TGTGCCAGCAGCTCGAAGCTTGCTAATTCACCCCTCCACTTT
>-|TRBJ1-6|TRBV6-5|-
CASNQGTLYNSPLHF
TGTGCCAGCAACCAGGGGACTTTGTATAATTCACCCCTCCACTTT
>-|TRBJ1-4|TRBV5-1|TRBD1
CASSLDGDSQGEKLFF
TGCGCCAGCAGCTTGGATGGGGACAGTCAGGGTGAAAAACTGTTTTTT
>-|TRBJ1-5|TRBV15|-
CATSREGFGGGNQPQHF
TGTGCCACCAGCAGAGAGGGGTTCGGGGGTGGCAATCAGCCCCAGCATTTT
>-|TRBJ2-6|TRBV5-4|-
CASSGQGWGANVLTF
TGTGCCAGCAGCGGTCAAGGGTGGGGGGCCAACGTCCTGACTTTC